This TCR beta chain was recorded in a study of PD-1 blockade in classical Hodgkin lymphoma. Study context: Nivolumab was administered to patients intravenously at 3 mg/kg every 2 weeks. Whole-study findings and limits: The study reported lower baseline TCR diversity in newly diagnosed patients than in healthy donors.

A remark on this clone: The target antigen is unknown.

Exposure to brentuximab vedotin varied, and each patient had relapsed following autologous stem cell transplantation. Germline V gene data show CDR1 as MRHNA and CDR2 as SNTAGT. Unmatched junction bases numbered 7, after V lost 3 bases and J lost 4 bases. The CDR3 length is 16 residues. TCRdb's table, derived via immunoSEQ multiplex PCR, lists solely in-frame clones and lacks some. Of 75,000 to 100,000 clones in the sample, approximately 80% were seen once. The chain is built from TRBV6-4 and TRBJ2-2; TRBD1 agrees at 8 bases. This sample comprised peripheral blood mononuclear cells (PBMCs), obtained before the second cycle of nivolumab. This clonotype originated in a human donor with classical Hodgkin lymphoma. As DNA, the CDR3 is TGTGCCAGCAGTGAGCAGGGGGCCGTCGGCACCGGGGAGCTGTTTTTT. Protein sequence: CASSEQGAVGTGELFF.